This T cell receptor beta chain was recovered during a study of metastatic and nonmetastatic thyroid tumors (dated by TCRdb to 2018 to 2021). Regarding the complete study: For patients with malignant and with benign thyroid disease, the researchers compared repertoires between peripheral blood samples and tumor or nodule tissue samples. The paper's findings and limits, for the study overall: In both blood and tumor samples, TCR beta diversity was reported to be significantly higher in malignant tumors than in benign nodules.

There are 16 amino acids in the CDR3, from cysteine to phenylalanine inclusive. Of all the DNA, just the CDR3 is kept, 48 bases in frame from base 1. The germline V gene supplies CDR1 MNHEY and CDR2 SVGEGT. A distance of 15 bases separates the germline ends of V and J, which lose 1 base and 6 bases respectively. Libraries were built with PCR. The sample was run on an Illumina HiSeq 4000. High-throughput sequencing was used to profile the TCR beta-chain CDR3 region of each patient. The authors processed their data as follows. Drawing on CDR3 differences between clinicopathological groups, the researchers built a classifier meant to tell apart patients with distant-metastatic papillary thyroid cancer. To measure repertoire diversity the researchers used the Shannon index, while the Morisita-Horn index served to gauge how similar the tumor and blood repertoires were. Starting from the raw public reads, TCRdb applied fastp trimming at Q25, assembled clones with MiXCR and retained in-frame beta chains. The V and J calls reflect TCRdb's pipeline rather than the authors' work. Across this sample there are tens of thousands of clones, with roughly 15% seen only once. The leading ten clones occupy roughly a tenth of the sample.

Before undergoing thyroid surgery, none of the patients had been given any kind of treatment. Using T-cell receptor beta sequencing, the study looked back at clinical samples from patients collected from about 2011 to 2019. This clone was seen repeatedly, ten times or more. The antigen this receptor binds is unknown. Base qualities were left out, and no much larger clone turns up one base away. The specimen was blood. The rearrangement joined TRBV6-2 or TRBV6-3 to TRBJ2-2, with the D gene possibly TRBD1 or TRBD2, each one fitting 6 bases. The TCR originated in a male donor with papillary thyroid cancer or a benign thyroid nodule (not recorded which). Some clones in this sample may be carry-over from other donors' samples. The nucleotides are TGTGCCAGCAGTTACTGGGGGCGCGCGGGGTCCGGGGAGCTGTTTTTT. Protein translation: CASSYWGRAGSGELFF.